The present T cell receptor beta chain was sequenced within a study of shared clonotypes between healthy human individuals (dated by TCRdb to 2019 to 2021). Concerning the study at large: A few men and a couple of women, aged 18 to 49 years, made up the cohort. Per donor, three plates each were used for CD4 naive and CD4 memory, two for CD8 naive, and one for CD8 memory. To estimate repertoire size and how much clonotype sharing occurs between individuals, the study deeply sequenced the blood TCR repertoires of about five healthy adults. To increase sequencing depth and limit assay-specific biases, TCR repertoire library preparation and sequencing were carried out by different laboratories using diverse techniques. Leukapheresis yielded between about 0.9 and 9.5 billion PBMCs per donor.

Healthy HIV-negative adults with no recently reported acute infections or vaccinations were included as donors. Every donor was a Caucasian adult residing in Nashville, Tennessee, USA. CD4+ T cells were enriched by magnetic negative selection; naive cells were then positively selected on CD45RA, and the negative fraction formed the memory subset. Blood was obtained by leukapheresis, after which PBMCs were separated by Ficoll-Histopaque density gradient centrifugation and cryopreserved in liquid nitrogen vapor phase. Analytical flow cytometry was used to check the purity and quantity of each magnetically sorted T cell population. From each sorted fraction, genomic DNA was isolated and quantified by UV absorbance on a Nanodrop 2000c. Using the deep immunoSEQ assay, TCR CDR3 regions were amplified from genomic DNA by multiplex PCR. Genomic DNA extracted from each cell subset was distributed evenly over all wells of several immunoSEQ 96-well plates, and each plate served as one replicate. Each replicate PCR for sorted subsets received around 200 ng genomic DNA, equal to some 32,000 T cell genomes. Purified libraries were measured with a Qubit 3.0 fluorometer, size-checked on a Bioanalyzer 2100, and measured again with the KAPA Library Quantification kit. Every immunoSEQ 96-well plate was sequenced on a separate single-read 150-cycle Illumina NextSeq 550 flow cell. The paper's data handling went like this. Because the immunoSEQ output included only junctional sequences and no quality scores, the filtering could not be the same as the filtering used for full-length reads. Sequences were annotated with PyIR, a Python wrapper for IgBLAST v1.9, using IMGT germline references to assign V/J genes and CDR3. Reads were filtered out if the reads had weak V/J assignments (E-value above 1e-6), no CDR3, stop codons, out-of-frame junctions, or ambiguous translated residues. A V3J clonotype was defined by an identical inferred V gene, J gene, and CDR3 amino acid sequence. To compute the percentage overlap between repertoires, the number of shared unique clonotypes was divided by the size of the smaller repertoire. RTK rarefaction, the Chao1 estimator, and Recon v2.1 estimates of unobserved clonotypes were used to assess repertoire richness. Generation probabilities for all TCRbeta clonotypes obtained by the gDNA method from a few donors were computed using OLGA. In its TCRdb copy, this immuneACCESS table keeps in-frame sequences only and misses some clones. Where compared with another copy, unresolved V genes explain less than half of these, and the others have no known cause. D and trimming were read from the DNA, whereas the V and J calls and clone size are those reported in that table. This sample comprises roughly 1,500,000 clones, about 98.5% of them detected only once. The top ten hold around 0.38% of the sample.

V is cut by 2 bases and J by 3 bases, and the space between the germline ends is 7 bases. Its CDR3 holds 13 amino acids, cysteine through phenylalanine. The retained sequence is limited to the CDR3, 39 bases, with the frame set at the first base. The CDR1 and CDR2 encoded by the germline V gene are ENHRY and SYGVKD. What the authors observed across the whole study: Because the study included only a small number of donors, the genetic and exposure-history diversity represented was limited. Sharing across several donors was observed for approximately 5% of naive CD4, about 4% of naive CD8, around 2.5% of memory CD4, and 0.4% of memory CD8 clonotypes. Sampling was restricted to blood, and TCR repertoires in tissues likely differ from the TCR repertoires found in blood. Higher generation probabilities were observed for clonotypes shared by all four sorted-subset donors than for non-shared clonotypes. Naive subsets generally had larger estimated clonotype richness than memory subsets did. Based on pairwise subsampling, the degree of clonotype sharing among donors was expected to be affected by sequencing depth. Incomplete sequencing was indicated by rarefaction of sorted-subset datasets, despite the large sequencing depth.

About this clone: Its antigen is unknown. It has no much larger one-base neighbor in the sample; base qualities were not kept.

The chain joins TRBV10-3 to TRBJ2-5; there is no confident call for the D gene. The source material was naive CD4+ T cells sorted from blood. This specimen's cell subset or site label, interpreted: CD45RA+ positively selected. The sequence was obtained from a man between 25 and 39 years old in good health. This receptor has the CDR3 CAISEIRKETQYF. The bases read TGTGCCATCAGTGAGATTAGAAAAGAGACCCAGTACTTC.